This T cell receptor beta chain was captured in a study of brain T cells in children with intractable seizures (TCRdb year 2021). With respect to the entire study: Resected brain tissue from roughly 53 pediatric epilepsy surgery cases was first screened for immune gene transcripts using a NanoString immunology panel. Among the 12 selected surgery cases, pre-surgery blood was additionally sequenced for eight, leaving four cases with brain tissue only.

Note on this clone: No antigen is known for it. Base qualities are not recorded, but no much larger clone differs from it by a single base.

TCR beta chain sequences were generated from genomic DNA using the immunoSEQ assay. The authors' pipeline ran thus. CDR3 sequences not starting with the conserved framework cysteine at position 104 were manually removed. To get clonality, the normalized Shannon's Diversity Index was subtracted from one, giving values from 0 (maximal diversity) to 1 (oligoclonal). Differences in the frequency of the same CDR3 between samples, such as brain versus blood, were assessed with chi-squared comparison-of-proportions tests. Public clonotypes were identified by searching immuneACCESS, and similarity to known antiviral clonotypes was assessed with the VDJdb browser. The table comes from immuneACCESS by way of TCRdb, which keeps in-frame sequences with V and J called. Part of the clones is missing from these tables; in studies checked, under half for an unresolved V gene and the rest for unknown reasons. Clone size and V and J calls were adopted from that table, with D and trimming inferred from the DNA. Recorded for this sample are about 350,000 clones; approximately 93% of them occurred a single time. About 5.8% of the sample belongs to the ten largest clones.

The time point label here, explained by the study, means: blood from clinic visit 5 months post-surgery; TSC patient then seizure free. The surgery cases that showed the highest brain T cell transcript signatures were chosen for TCR beta chain sequencing of brain tissue, and of blood when it was available. Before surgery, patients had received at least one anti-epileptic drug. TCR-sequenced patients were children with drug-resistant epilepsy due to tuberous sclerosis complex, focal cortical dysplasia, Rasmussen encephalitis or hemimegalencephaly. Bulk genomic DNA was isolated from unsorted brain tissue and whole blood using the Monarch genomic DNA purification kit. Paper-wide results and their limitations: The patients' HCMV serostatus was not known, and viral specificity was inferred solely from CDR3 sequence similarity. Because sequencing depth was different between pre-surgery and post-surgery blood, clones absent from the pre-surgery sample may reflect undersampling.

The CDR3 covers 12 residues, taking in both the cysteine and the phenylalanine. The kept DNA is CDR3 alone, 36 bases in frame from the first base. The V and J ends are trimmed by 4 bases and 4 bases, leaving 8 bases between them. From the germline V gene (reference sequence), CDR1 is LGHDT and CDR2 is YNNKEL. The source material was peripheral blood, sampled roughly 5 months after surgery. The rearranged segments are TRBV3-1 (or the pseudogene TRBV3-2) and TRBJ2-7, with the D gene not clear enough to name. This TCR came from a boy in the first two years of life with tuberous sclerosis and intractable seizures. The CDR3 region has the sequence CASSRLQYEQYF. The DNA reads TGTGCCAGCAGCCGACTGCAATACGAGCAGTACTTC.